This T cell receptor beta chain was profiled in a study of tissue T cells after allogeneic stem cell transplantation. Profiled with immunoSEQ multiplex PCR; TCRdb holds only in-frame clones, not every one. This sample carries some 7,900 clones, roughly a third of them seen once, and the ten largest clones take over 2.5%. Time point described: mouse harvest day 14 after allogeneic transplant. Each mouse received 10^7 T-cell-depleted marrow cells plus 10^6 splenic CD5+ T cells by tail vein. The germline V gene encodes CDR1 SNHLY and CDR2 FYNGKV (reference sequence). This CDR3 contains 13 residues. Trimming at V came to 2 bases and at J to 5 bases, leaving 0 bases not matched to a gene. Regarding this clone: What it recognizes is unknown. Gene names follow the mouse nomenclature. The missing CDR3 end, 1 residue past where the read stops, is filled in from the germline J gene.

Overall study results and limits: Sampling depth was limited, and the cohort was small and clinically varied. Within patients, tissue anatomy strongly shaped TCR repertoire composition.

The sequenced material came from skin. The clonotype was recovered from a female BALB/c mouse given C57BL/6 T cells with graft-versus-host disease after an allogeneic hematopoietic cell transplant. The chain links TRBV3 to TRBJ2-4; 8 bases fit TRBD2. The CDR3 bases that were read are TGTGCCAGCAGCTTAACTGGGGGAAACACCTTGTAC. Amino acids: CASSLTGGNTLY. The CDR3, in full, reads CASSLTGGNTLYF.